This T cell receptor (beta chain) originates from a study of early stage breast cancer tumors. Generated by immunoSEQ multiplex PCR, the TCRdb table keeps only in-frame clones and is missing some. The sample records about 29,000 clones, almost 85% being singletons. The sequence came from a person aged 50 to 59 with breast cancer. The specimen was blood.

This CDR3 reads CASSPRVAAGELFF. The CDR3, as DNA: TGTGCCAGCAGCCCCAGGGTCGCCGCCGGGGAGCTGTTTTTT. The chain combines TRBV6-5 with TRBJ2-2, with D tentatively TRBD1 (5 bases). V gave up 6 bases and J gave up 6 bases, with 14 bases separating them. Germline-derived CDR1 and CDR2 are MNHEY and SVGAGI. The CDR3 consists of 14 residues.